This T cell receptor beta chain stems from a study of blood T cells in healthy people across ages. Germline V lookup: CDR1 KGHDR, CDR2 SFDVKD. Germline trimming cut 3 bases from V and 2 bases from J; bases unmatched to any gene: 3. CDR3 length equals 15 residues. The second PCR ran about 6 to 11 cycles with a sample-barcoded 5' primer and J-beta primers. Each CDR3 protein gets one entry after TCRdb re-called the 5' RACE reads with MiXCR. Of roughly 800,000 distinct CDR3 sequences in the sample, approximately 25% were seen once. The donors, aged roughly 6 to 90, were healthy Caucasians from Russia. These records were also assigned to another study, of T cells of mothers and their children.

The chain employs TRBV24-1 and TRBJ1-5, with 7 bases identical to TRBD1. The sequenced sample was blood. The receptor comes from a boy aged 5-17 years in good health. In DNA, the CDR3 is TGTGCCACCAGTGATGGGGGGACAGGCAATCAGCCCCAGCATTTT. Translating it yields CATSDGGTGNQPQHF.